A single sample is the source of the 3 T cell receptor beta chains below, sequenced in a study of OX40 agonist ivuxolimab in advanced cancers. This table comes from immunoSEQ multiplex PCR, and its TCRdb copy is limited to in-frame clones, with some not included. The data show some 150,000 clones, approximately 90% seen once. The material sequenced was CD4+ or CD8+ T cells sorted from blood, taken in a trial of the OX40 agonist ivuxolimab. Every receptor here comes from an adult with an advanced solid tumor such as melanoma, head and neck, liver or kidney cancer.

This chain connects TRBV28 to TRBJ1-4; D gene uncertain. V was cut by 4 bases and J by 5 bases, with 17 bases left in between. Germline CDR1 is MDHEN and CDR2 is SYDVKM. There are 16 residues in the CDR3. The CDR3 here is CASSSSRLIGNEKLFF. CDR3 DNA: TGTGCCAGCAGTTCTTCCAGGCTAATTGGGAATGAAAAACTGTTTTTT.

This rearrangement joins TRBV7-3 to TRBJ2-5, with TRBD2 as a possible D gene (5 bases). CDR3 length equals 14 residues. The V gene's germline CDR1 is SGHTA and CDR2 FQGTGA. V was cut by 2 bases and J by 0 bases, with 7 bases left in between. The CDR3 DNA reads TGTGCCAGCAGCTTATCGGGGAACCAAGAGACCCAGTACTTC. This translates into CASSLSGNQETQYF.

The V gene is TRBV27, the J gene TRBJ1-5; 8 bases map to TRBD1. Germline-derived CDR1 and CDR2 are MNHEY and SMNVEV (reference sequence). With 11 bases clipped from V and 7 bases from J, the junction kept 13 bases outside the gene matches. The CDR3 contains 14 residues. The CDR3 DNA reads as TGTGCCGGCAAGTCGGACAGGGAGTGGCAGCCCCAGCATTTT. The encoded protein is CAGKSDREWQPQHF.